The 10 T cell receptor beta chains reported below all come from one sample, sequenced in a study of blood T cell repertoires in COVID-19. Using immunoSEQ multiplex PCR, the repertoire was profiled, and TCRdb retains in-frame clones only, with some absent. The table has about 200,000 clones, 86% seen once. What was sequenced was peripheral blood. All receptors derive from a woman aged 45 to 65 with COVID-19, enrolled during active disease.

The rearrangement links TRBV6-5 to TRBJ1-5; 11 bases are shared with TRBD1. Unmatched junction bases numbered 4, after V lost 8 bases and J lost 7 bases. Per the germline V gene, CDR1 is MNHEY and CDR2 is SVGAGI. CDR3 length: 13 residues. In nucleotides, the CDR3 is TGTGCCAGCGCGGGGACAGGGGGGCAGCCCCAGCATTTT. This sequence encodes CASAGTGGQPQHF.

CDR3 residues: CASSMGGVNSPLHF. The DNA for the CDR3 is TGTGCCAGTAGTATGGGAGGGGTTAATTCACCCCTCCACTTT. The chain joins TRBV19 to TRBJ1-6, with a possible D match to TRBD1 (5 bases). The ends were cut back, 3 bases at V and 6 bases at J, with 9 bases in the middle. Germline CDR1 and CDR2: LNHDA and SQIVND (reference sequence). There are 14 residues in the CDR3.

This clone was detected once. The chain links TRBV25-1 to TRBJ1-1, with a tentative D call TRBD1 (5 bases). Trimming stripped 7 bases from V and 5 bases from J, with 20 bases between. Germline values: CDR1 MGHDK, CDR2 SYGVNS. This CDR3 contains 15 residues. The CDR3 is CASNRAGQAGTEAFF. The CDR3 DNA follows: TGTGCCAGCAATCGAGCGGGGCAGGCGGGGACTGAAGCTTTCTTT.

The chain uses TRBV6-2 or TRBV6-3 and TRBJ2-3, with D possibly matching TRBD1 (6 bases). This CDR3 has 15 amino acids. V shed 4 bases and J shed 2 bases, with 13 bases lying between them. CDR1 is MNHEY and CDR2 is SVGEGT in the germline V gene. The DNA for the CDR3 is TGTGCCAGCAGTTTGCTAGGGGGAGCCACAGATACGCAGTATTTT. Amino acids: CASSLLGGATDTQYF.

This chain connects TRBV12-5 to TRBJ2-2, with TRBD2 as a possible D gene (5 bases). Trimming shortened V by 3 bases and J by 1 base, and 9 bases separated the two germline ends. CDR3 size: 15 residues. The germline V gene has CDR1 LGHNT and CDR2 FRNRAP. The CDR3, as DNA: TGTGCTAGTGGTTTCCCAGCGGTGAACACCGGGGAGCTGTTTTTT. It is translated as CASGFPAVNTGELFF.

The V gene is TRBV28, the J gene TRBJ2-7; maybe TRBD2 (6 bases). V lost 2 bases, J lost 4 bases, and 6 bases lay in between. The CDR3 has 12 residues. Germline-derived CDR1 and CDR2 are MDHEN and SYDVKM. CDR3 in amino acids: CASSLAGYEQYF. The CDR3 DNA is TGTGCCAGCAGTTTAGCGGGGTACGAGCAGTACTTC.

The CDR3 sequence: CATSDPSTGGGNQPQHF. The CDR3 region has the DNA TGTGCCACCAGTGATCCATCGACAGGGGGAGGCAATCAGCCCCAGCATTTT. The rearrangement links TRBV24-1 to TRBJ1-5; 9 bases map to TRBD1. V shed 3 bases and J 2 bases; nucleotides not matched to a gene: 7. The CDR3 covers 17 residues. From germline, CDR1 is KGHDR and CDR2 SFDVKD.

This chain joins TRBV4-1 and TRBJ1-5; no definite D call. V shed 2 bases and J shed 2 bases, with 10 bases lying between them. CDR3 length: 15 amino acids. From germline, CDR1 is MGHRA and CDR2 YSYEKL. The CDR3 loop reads CASSQSPRGNQPQHF. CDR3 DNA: TGCGCCAGCAGCCAATCTCCGAGGGGCAATCAGCCCCAGCATTTT.

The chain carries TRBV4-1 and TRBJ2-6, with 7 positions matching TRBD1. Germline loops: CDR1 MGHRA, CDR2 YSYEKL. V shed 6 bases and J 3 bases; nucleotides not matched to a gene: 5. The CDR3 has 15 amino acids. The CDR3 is CASRPTGNGANVLTF. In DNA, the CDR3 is TGCGCCAGCAGACCGACAGGGAATGGGGCCAACGTCCTGACTTTC.

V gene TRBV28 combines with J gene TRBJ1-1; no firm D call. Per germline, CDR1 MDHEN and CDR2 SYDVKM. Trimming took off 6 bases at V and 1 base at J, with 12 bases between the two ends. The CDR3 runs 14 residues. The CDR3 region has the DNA TGTGCCAGCAGCCAAACGGGGAGGAACACTGAAGCTTTCTTT. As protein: CASSQTGRNTEAFF.